The next 11 T cell receptor beta chains were all read from a single sample in a study of cytotoxic CD8 clonotypes in ibrutinib-treated CLL. Sequencing used immunoSEQ multiplex PCR; TCRdb keeps in-frame clones, though not all of them. Of about 330,000 clones listed, roughly 71% were seen once; the top ten hold about 5.9%. The sample here was PBMCs, taken after 36 months of ibrutinib treatment. Receptor source: a human donor with chronic lymphocytic leukemia.

This clone was found a few times. J is TRBJ2-2 and V is TRBV4-3; 7 nucleotides agree with TRBD2. The CDR3 covers 17 residues. The J segment lost 4 bases and the V segment lost 3 bases, leaving 11 bases of the junction unmatched. Looked up from germline, CDR1 is LGHNA and CDR2 is YSLEER. The CDR3, as DNA: TGCGCCAGCAGCCAGTCACTTAGCGGGTATTCCACCGGGGAGCTGTTTTTT. Translation gives CASSQSLSGYSTGELFF.

V usage is TRBV18 and J usage is TRBJ2-7; TRBD2 is a possible D gene (5 bases). The CDR3 spans 14 residues. Germline CDR1 reads KGHSH; CDR2 reads LQKENI. V gave up 5 bases and J gave up 0 bases, with 11 bases separating them. The CDR3 region is CASSKPRDSYEQYF. The CDR3 DNA follows: TGTGCCAGCTCAAAACCCCGGGACTCCTACGAGCAGTACTTC.

This chain connects TRBV9 to TRBJ1-4; the match to TRBD1 covers 9 bases. Germline V gene sequence: CDR1 SGDLS, CDR2 YYNGEE. CDR3 length: 16 amino acids. J lost 7 bases, V lost 4 bases, and 11 bases had no gene match. The CDR3, as DNA: TGTGCCAGCAGCCTCAGTAACGGACAGGGGAGTGAAAAACTGTTTTTT. Amino acid sequence: CASSLSNGQGSEKLFF.

The genes are TRBV2 and TRBJ2-7, with 8 bases aligning to TRBD2. This CDR3 has 13 residues. After removal of 6 bases from V and 0 bases from J, the junction contained 1 base not matched to a gene. The germline V gene has CDR1 SNHLY and CDR2 FYNNEI. The DNA for the CDR3 is TGTGCCAGCAGGGGACTAGGCTCCTACGAGCAGTACTTC. Protein product: CASRGLGSYEQYF.

This chain connects TRBV25-1 to TRBJ2-7; no reliable D call. Germline-derived CDR1 and CDR2 are MGHDK and SYGVNS. Trimming removed 4 bases at V and 5 bases at J, with 12 bases between. The CDR3 is 13 amino acids. Written as DNA, the CDR3 is TGTGCCAGCAGTGCCCGGGCGTTCAACGAGCAGTACTTC. Protein sequence: CASSARAFNEQYF.

This chain connects TRBV6-5 to TRBJ2-3; possibly TRBD1 for D (5 bases). V was cut by 0 bases and J by 5 bases, with 9 bases left in between. Germline CDR1 and CDR2: MNHEY and SVGAGI. This CDR3 spans 14 amino acids. DNA for the CDR3: TGTGCCAGCAGTTACTCGAAAAGGGGAGATACGCAGTATTTT. It encodes CASSYSKRGDTQYF.

The rearrangement joins TRBV11-3 to TRBJ2-1, with 7 bases matching TRBD1. V shed 4 bases and J 10 bases; nucleotides not matched to a gene: 4. Germline V lookup: CDR1 SGHNT, CDR2 YENEEA. CDR3 length: 12 residues. The CDR3 is CASSSQQGEQFF. Here the CDR3 DNA reads TGTGCCAGCAGCTCACAACAGGGGGAGCAGTTCTTC. Full variable domain (rest looked up from reference TRBV11-3 and TRBJ2-1): EAGVVQSPRYKIIEKKQPVAFWCNPISGHNTLYWYLQNLGQGPELLIRYENEEAVDDSQLPKDRFSAERLKGVDSTLKIQPAELGDSAVYLCASSSQQGEQFFGPGTRLTVL.

The chain employs TRBV28 and TRBJ2-7; TRBD1 matches 8 bases. The trim removed 4 bases at V and 2 bases at J, leaving 13 bases unmatched. CDR3 length: 17 amino acids. Germline V gene lookup returns CDR1 MDHEN and CDR2 SYDVKM. The CDR3 DNA reads as TGTGCCAGCAGTTACGCTGGGACAGGCACCGTTGCCTACGAGCAGTACTTC. It yields the protein CASSYAGTGTVAYEQYF.

The CDR3 sequence is CASSRRTGQETQYF. In nucleotides, the CDR3 is TGTGCCAGCAGCCGCCGGACAGGGCAAGAGACCCAGTACTTC. The rearrangement joins TRBV28 to TRBJ2-5, with TRBD1 matching 8 bases. This CDR3 region has 14 residues. The germline gives CDR1 MDHEN, CDR2 SYDVKM. Losses at the gene ends were 6 bases for V and 2 bases for J; bases not matched to a gene: 5.

This rearrangement joins TRBV29-1 to TRBJ2-7; 7 bases align to TRBD1. The germline gives CDR1 SQVTM, CDR2 ANQGSEA. J gave up 8 bases and V 6 bases, and 10 bases lay outside the gene matches. The CDR3 extends over 12 amino acids. In DNA form, the CDR3 reads TGCAGCGTGCTCGACAGGGTCCTCAAGCAGTACTTC. Translating gives CSVLDRVLKQYF.

This clone was detected once. The chain is built from TRBV15 and TRBJ1-5; TRBD1 is a possible D gene (5 bases). V lost 1 base and J lost 0, with 10 bases in between. The germline V gene encodes CDR1 LNHNV and CDR2 YYDKDF (reference sequence). The CDR3 contains 16 residues. The DNA of the CDR3 is TGTGCCACCAGCAGAGGGCAGGGTTATAGCAATCAGCCCCAGCATTTT. This translates into CATSRGQGYSNQPQHF.